The 19 T cell receptor beta chains listed next were all sequenced from one sample in a study of early T cells in non-severe SARS-CoV-2 infection. TCRdb ran MiXCR on the 5' RACE reads and lists one entry per CDR3 protein. The repertoire has about 83,000 distinct CDR3 sequences, about 12% of them found once; the top ten carry approximately 6.1%. Specimen: whole blood. These receptors were taken from an adult who was a healthcare worker with PCR-confirmed SARS-CoV-2 infection or an uninfected control (not recorded which).

The chain links TRBV19 to TRBJ2-2, with D tentatively TRBD1 or TRBD2 (6 bases each). Trimming stripped 3 bases from V and 2 bases from J, with 19 bases between. Germline CDR1 and CDR2: LNHDA and SQIVND (reference sequence). This CDR3 is built from 18 residues. CDR3 nucleotide sequence: TGTGCCAGTAGTATGATTAAGGGGGAGGTCTTCAACACCGGGGAGCTGTTTTTT. This translates into CASSMIKGEVFNTGELFF.

This rearrangement joins TRBV4-2 to TRBJ2-2; a possible D gene is TRBD2 (5 bases). V was pared by 0 bases and J by 3 bases, with 8 bases between. The length of the CDR3 is 15 residues. Germline V gene sequence: CDR1 LGHNA, CDR2 YNFKEQ. The CDR3 loop is CASSQDSGYTGELFF. The CDR3 DNA sequence: TGTGCCAGCAGCCAAGATTCGGGGTACACCGGGGAGCTGTTTTTT.

This clonotype was counted only a few times. V is TRBV24-1 and J is TRBJ2-5, with D maybe TRBD2 (6 bases). CDR1 is KGHDR and CDR2 is SFDVKD in the germline V gene. There are 12 residues in the CDR3. Trimming shortened V by 9 bases and J by 3 bases, and 10 bases separated the two germline ends. The CDR3 region is CATGGNKETQYF. As DNA, the CDR3 is TGTGCCACCGGCGGGAACAAAGAGACCCAGTACTTC.

The CDR3 sequence: CSVGGDTQYF. The CDR3 DNA reads as TGCAGCGTTGGAGGGGATACGCAGTATTTT. The chain recombines TRBV29-1 with TRBJ2-3, with a possible D match to TRBD2 (5 bases). The CDR3 covers 10 residues. V lost 4 bases, J lost 6 bases, and 5 bases lay in between. Germline V gene data show CDR1 as SQVTM and CDR2 as ANQGSEA.

This clonotype came up a few times. The gene calls are TRBV5-4 and TRBJ2-1; TRBD2 matches at 10 bases. The V gene end was trimmed by 0 bases and the J gene end by 9 bases; junction bases not matched to a gene: 6. The CDR3 loop spans 15 amino acids. CDR1 is SGHNT, CDR2 YYREEE, per germline (reference sequence). The CDR3 loop is CASSLVASGSGEQFF. Here the CDR3 DNA reads TGTGCCAGCAGCTTGGTTGCTAGCGGGAGCGGTGAGCAGTTCTTC.

In this sample, this clonotype turned up many times. The chain employs TRBV7-9 and TRBJ2-1; the D gene is possibly TRBD1 (5 bases). The CDR3 is 17 amino acids. Germline assignment: CDR1 SEHNR and CDR2 FQNEAQ (reference sequence). V lost 5 bases and J lost 6, with 23 bases in between. CDR3 amino acids: CASSPLGSSRRGNEQFF. Written as DNA, the CDR3 is TGTGCCAGCAGCCCCCTCGGAAGTAGCCGTAGGGGCAATGAGCAGTTCTTC. The full variable domain, in which reference TRBV7-9 and TRBJ2-1 provide the parts outside the CDR3, is DTGVSQNPRHKITKRGQNVTFRCDPISEHNRLYWYRQTLGQGPEFLTYFQNEAQLEKSRLLSDRFSAERPKGSFSTLEIQRTEQGDSAMYLCASSPLGSSRRGNEQFFGPGTRLTVL.

J is TRBJ2-6 and V is TRBV5-4; unclear D gene. This CDR3 is 16 amino acids long. The V gene lost 2 bases and the J gene lost 0 bases, with 9 bases spanning the gap. Germline CDR1 and CDR2: SGHNT and YYREEE (reference sequence). The chain's CDR3 is CASSLNLLSGANVLTF. Here the CDR3 DNA reads TGTGCCAGCAGCTTAAACTTGCTCTCTGGGGCCAACGTCCTGACTTTC. Full variable domain (remainder filled in from reference TRBV5-4 and TRBJ2-6): ETGVTQSPTHLIKTRGQQVTLRCSSQSGHNTVSWYQQALGQGPQFIFQYYREEENGRGNFPPRFSGLQFPNYSSELNVNALELDDSALYLCASSLNLLSGANVLTFGAGSRLTVL.

There are many counts of this clonotype. The CDR3 reads CSAGQGGQETQYF. The CDR3 DNA reads as TGCAGTGCTGGACAGGGGGGACAAGAGACCCAGTACTTC. This chain joins TRBV20-1 and TRBJ2-5, with TRBD1 matching 10 bases. V was pared by 5 bases and J by 2 bases, with 2 bases of the junction left unmatched. Germline V gene lookup returns CDR1 DFQATT and CDR2 SNEGSKA (reference sequence). CDR3 length: 13 amino acids.

This clonotype was detected only a few times. This chain uses TRBV6-2 or TRBV6-3 with TRBJ2-7; D gene ambiguous. CDR1 MNHEY and CDR2 SVGEGT come from the germline V gene. The CDR3 totals 13 residues. The V end was cut by 3 bases, the J end by 2 bases, with 8 bases between. CDR3 residues: CASSYNSPYEQYF. The CDR3 DNA reads as TGTGCCAGCAGTTATAACAGCCCCTACGAGCAGTACTTC.

This clonotype has more than one count but fewer than ten. This chain links TRBV10-1 with TRBJ2-3; no clear D gene. The CDR3 runs to 12 residues. CDR1 WNHNN and CDR2 SYGVQD come from the germline V gene (reference sequence). V gave up 0 bases and J gave up 12 bases, with 10 bases separating them. CDR3 region: CASSESSRSQYF. Written as DNA, the CDR3 is TGCGCCAGCAGTGAGTCGAGCAGGTCCCAGTATTTT.

This sequence joins TRBV5-5 and TRBJ2-3, with TRBD2 matching 15 bases. Per the germline V gene, CDR1 is SGHKS and CDR2 is YYEKEE (reference sequence). This CDR3 contains 18 residues. The ends lost 2 bases at V and 2 bases at J; junction bases unmatched: 6. CDR3 sequence (DNA): TGTGCCAGCAGCTTATGGACTAGCGGGAGGGCCGACACAGATACGCAGTATTTT. It yields the protein CASSLWTSGRADTDTQYF. The complete variable domain, with remaining parts taken from reference TRBV5-5 and TRBJ2-3, reads DAGVTQSPTHLIKTRGQQVTLRCSPISGHKSVSWYQQVLGQGPQFIFQYYEKEERGRGNFPDRFSARQFPNYSSELNVNALLLGDSALYLCASSLWTSGRADTDTQYFGPGTRLTVL.

This clonotype was observed a few times. V usage is TRBV29-1 and J usage is TRBJ1-1, with unresolved D. V dropped 2 bases and J dropped 0 bases, with 7 bases sitting between them. Germline CDR1 is SQVTM and CDR2 is ANQGSEA. This CDR3 has 13 residues. The CDR3 sequence: CSVESSMNTEAFF. The CDR3 nucleotides read TGCAGCGTTGAATCCAGCATGAACACTGAAGCTTTCTTT. The complete variable domain, with remaining parts taken from reference TRBV29-1 and TRBJ1-1, reads SAVISQKPSRDICQRGTSLTIQCQVDSQVTMMFWYRQQPGQSLTLIATANQGSEATYESGFVIDKFPISRPNLTFSTLTVSNMSPEDSSIYLCSVESSMNTEAFFGQGTRLTVV.

The V gene is TRBV24-1, the J gene TRBJ2-3; D not resolved. Germline CDR1 reads KGHDR; CDR2 reads SFDVKD. The V end lost 0 bases, the J end lost 2 bases, and 8 bases lay between the germline ends. This CDR3 contains 15 residues. CDR3 protein: CATSDLGRNTDTQYF. The CDR3 region has the DNA TGTGCCACCAGTGATTTGGGCAGGAACACAGATACGCAGTATTTT.

In its sample, this clonotype was seen a few times. V usage is TRBV4-3 and J usage is TRBJ1-4, with D possibly being TRBD1 (6 bases). The V end was cut by 1 base, the J end by 7 bases, with 16 bases between. Germline CDR1 is LGHNA and CDR2 is YSLEER. This CDR3 spans 16 amino acids. CDR3 loop: CASSQVGSLGGEKLFF. In nucleotides, the CDR3 is TGCGCCAGCAGCCAAGTGGGATCATTAGGGGGTGAAAAACTGTTTTTT.

The J gene is TRBJ1-3, the V gene TRBV6-5; possible D gene TRBD1, 6 bases. Germline values: CDR1 MNHEY, CDR2 SVGAGI. V gave up 6 bases and J gave up 4 bases, with 16 bases separating them. This CDR3 has 15 residues. The CDR3 DNA reads as TGTGCCAGCAGCCTCCCGGCAGGGGTCGGAAACACCATATATTTT. Protein: CASSLPAGVGNTIYF.

This clonotype was detected a few times. The chain is built from TRBV6-5 and TRBJ2-7, with 8 positions matching TRBD2. Per germline, CDR1 MNHEY and CDR2 SVGAGI. V shed 2 bases and J 0 bases; nucleotides not matched to a gene: 3. This CDR3 contains 15 residues. CDR3 bases: TGTGCCAGCAGTTACGGCAGCGGGAGCTCCTACGAGCAGTACTTC. It is translated as CASSYGSGSSYEQYF.

This rearrangement joins TRBV10-3 to TRBJ1-2; 7 bases fit TRBD1. Germline V gene sequence: CDR1 ENHRY, CDR2 SYGVKD. This CDR3 has 14 amino acids. J was trimmed by 4 bases and V by 0 bases; bases with no gene match: 2. Here the CDR3 DNA reads TGTGCCATCAGTGAGTCGGGACAGTTCTATGGCTACACCTTC. As protein: CAISESGQFYGYTF.

The chain joins TRBV11-2 to TRBJ2-1; maybe TRBD2 (6 bases). Trimming removed 0 bases at V and 4 bases at J, with 10 bases between. Germline V lookup: CDR1 SGHAT, CDR2 FQNNGV. CDR3 length: 15 residues. The chain's CDR3 is CASSLETGGYNEQFF. The CDR3 DNA follows: TGTGCCAGCAGCTTAGAAACCGGGGGTTACAATGAGCAGTTCTTC.

In this sample, this clonotype turned up many times. The chain joins TRBV4-3 to TRBJ2-1; tentatively, D is TRBD1 or TRBD2 (5 bases each). The ends were cut back, 1 base at V and 0 bases at J, with 7 bases in the middle. CDR3 length: 15 amino acids. Germline lookup yields CDR1 LGHNA and CDR2 YSLEER. This CDR3 is CASSQAGRSYNEQFF. The CDR3 DNA reads as TGCGCCAGCAGCCAAGCGGGACGCTCCTACAATGAGCAGTTCTTC.